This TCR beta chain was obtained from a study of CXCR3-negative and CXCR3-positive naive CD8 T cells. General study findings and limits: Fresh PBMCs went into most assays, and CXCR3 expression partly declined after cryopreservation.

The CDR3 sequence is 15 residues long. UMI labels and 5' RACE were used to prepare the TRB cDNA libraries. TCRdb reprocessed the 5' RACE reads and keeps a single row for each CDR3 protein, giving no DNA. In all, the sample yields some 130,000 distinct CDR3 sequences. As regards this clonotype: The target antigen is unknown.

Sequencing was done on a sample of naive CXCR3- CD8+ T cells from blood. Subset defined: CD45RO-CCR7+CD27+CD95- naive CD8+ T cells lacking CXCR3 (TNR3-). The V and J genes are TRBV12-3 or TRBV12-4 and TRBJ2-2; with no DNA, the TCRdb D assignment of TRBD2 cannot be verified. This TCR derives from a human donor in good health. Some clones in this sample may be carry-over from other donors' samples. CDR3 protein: CASSPVEGNTGELFF.